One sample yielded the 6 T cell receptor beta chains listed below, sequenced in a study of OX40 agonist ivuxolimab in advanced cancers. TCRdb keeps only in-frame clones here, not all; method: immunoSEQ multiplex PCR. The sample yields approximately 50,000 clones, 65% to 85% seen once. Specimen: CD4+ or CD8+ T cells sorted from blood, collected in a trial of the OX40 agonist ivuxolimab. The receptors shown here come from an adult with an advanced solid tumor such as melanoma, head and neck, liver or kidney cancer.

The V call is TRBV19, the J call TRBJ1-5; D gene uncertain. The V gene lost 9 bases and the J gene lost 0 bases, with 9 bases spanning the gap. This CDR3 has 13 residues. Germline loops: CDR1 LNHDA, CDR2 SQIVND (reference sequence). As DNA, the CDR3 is TGTGCCAGCTCTCAGGATAGCAATCAGCCCCAGCATTTT. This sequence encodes CASSQDSNQPQHF.

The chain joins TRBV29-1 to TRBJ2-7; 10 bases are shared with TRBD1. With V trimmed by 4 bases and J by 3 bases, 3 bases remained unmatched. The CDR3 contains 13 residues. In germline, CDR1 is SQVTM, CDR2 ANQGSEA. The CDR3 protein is CSVARDRGYEQYF. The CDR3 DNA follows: TGCAGCGTTGCAAGGGACAGGGGCTACGAGCAGTACTTC.

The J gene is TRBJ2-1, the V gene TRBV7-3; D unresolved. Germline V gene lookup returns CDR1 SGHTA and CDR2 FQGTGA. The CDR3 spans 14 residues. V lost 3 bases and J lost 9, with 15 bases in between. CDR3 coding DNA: TGTGCCAGCAGCTTGGACCGTGTCCCGGCTGAGCAGTTCTTC. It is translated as CASSLDRVPAEQFF.

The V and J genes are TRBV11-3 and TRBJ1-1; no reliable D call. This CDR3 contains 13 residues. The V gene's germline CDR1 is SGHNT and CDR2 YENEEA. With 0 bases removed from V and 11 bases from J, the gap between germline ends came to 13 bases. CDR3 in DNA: TGTGCCAGCAGCTTAGATCCAGCAGGCAAGGCTTTCTTT. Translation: CASSLDPAGKAFF.

The CDR3 loop is CASTGLATYEQYF. In DNA, the CDR3 is TGTGCCAGCACCGGACTAGCGACCTACGAGCAGTACTTC. The chain is built from TRBV6-6 and TRBJ2-7, with 9 bases identical to TRBD2. Germline lookup yields CDR1 MNHNY and CDR2 SVGAGI (reference sequence). V shed 7 bases, J shed 2 bases, and the junction held 3 bases outside the gene matches. The length of the CDR3 is 13 residues.

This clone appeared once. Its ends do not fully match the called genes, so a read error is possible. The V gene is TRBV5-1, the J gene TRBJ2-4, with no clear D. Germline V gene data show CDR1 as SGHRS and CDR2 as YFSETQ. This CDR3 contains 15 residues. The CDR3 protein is CASSLAGDPNNIQYF. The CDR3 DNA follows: TGCGCCAGCAGCTTGGCCGGCGACCCCAACAACATTCAGTACTTC. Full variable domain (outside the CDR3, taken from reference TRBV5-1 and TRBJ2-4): KAGVTQTPRYLIKTRGQQVTLSCSPISGHRSVSWYQQTPGQGLQFLFEYFSETQRNKGNFPGRFSGRQFSNSRSEMNVSTLELGDSALYLCASSLAGDPNNIQYFGAGTRLSVL.